This entry concerns a single T cell receptor beta chain. Germline lookup yields CDR1 MDHEN and CDR2 SYDVKM. The J segment lost 2 bases and the V segment lost 6 bases, leaving 9 bases of the junction unmatched. This CDR3 has 15 amino acids. This specimen comes from a study of T cell changes during pregnancy in multiple sclerosis. Sequenced by immunoSEQ multiplex PCR; TCRdb stores in-frame clones only, minus some. The sample holds approximately 70,000 clones; 85% to 95% are singletons and the top ten take roughly 0.14%. Sequences were derived from CD4+ T cells from peripheral blood mononuclear cells, sampled after pregnancy. The V and J genes are TRBV28 and TRBJ1-2; 7 bases fit TRBD1. The clonotype comes from a female donor with multiple sclerosis, enrolled in a pregnancy study. CDR3 coding DNA: TGTGCCAGCAGAAAACTGTCAGGGGGAAACTATGGCTACACCTTC. This codes for CASRKLSGGNYGYTF.